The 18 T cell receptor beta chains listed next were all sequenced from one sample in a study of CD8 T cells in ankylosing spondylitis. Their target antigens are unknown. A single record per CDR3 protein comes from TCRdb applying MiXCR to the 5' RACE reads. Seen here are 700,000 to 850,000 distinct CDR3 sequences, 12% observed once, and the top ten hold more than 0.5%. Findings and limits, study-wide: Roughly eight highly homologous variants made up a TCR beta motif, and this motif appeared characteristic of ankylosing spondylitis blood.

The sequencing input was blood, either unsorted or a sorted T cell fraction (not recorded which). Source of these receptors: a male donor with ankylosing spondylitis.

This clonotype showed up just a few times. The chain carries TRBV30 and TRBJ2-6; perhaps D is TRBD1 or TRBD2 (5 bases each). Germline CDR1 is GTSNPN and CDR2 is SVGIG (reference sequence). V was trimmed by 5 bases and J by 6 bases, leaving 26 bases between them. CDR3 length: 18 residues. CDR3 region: CAWSGTATQIQEANVLTF. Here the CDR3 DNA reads TGTGCCTGGTCCGGGACGGCAACCCAAATACAAGAGGCCAACGTCCTGACTTTC.

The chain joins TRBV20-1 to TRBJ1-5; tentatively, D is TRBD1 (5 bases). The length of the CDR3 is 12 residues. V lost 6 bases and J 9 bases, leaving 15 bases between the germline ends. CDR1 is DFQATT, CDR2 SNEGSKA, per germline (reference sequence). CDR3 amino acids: CSALQGWGPQHF. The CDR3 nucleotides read TGCAGTGCCCTTCAGGGTTGGGGGCCCCAGCATTTT.

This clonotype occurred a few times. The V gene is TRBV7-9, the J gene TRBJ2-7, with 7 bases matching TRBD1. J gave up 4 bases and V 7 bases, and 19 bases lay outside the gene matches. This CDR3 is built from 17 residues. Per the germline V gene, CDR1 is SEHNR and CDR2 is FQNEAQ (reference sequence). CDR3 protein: CASTLLAGRGSGYEQYF. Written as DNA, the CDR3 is TGTGCCAGCACCCTACTCGCCGGCAGGGGGTCCGGTTACGAGCAGTACTTC.

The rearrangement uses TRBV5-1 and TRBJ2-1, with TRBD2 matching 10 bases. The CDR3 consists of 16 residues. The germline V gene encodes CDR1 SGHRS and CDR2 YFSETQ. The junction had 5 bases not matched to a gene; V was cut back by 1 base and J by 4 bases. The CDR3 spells CASSLNLAGVYNEQFF. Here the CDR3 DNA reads TGCGCCAGCAGCTTGAACCTAGCGGGAGTGTACAATGAGCAGTTCTTC.

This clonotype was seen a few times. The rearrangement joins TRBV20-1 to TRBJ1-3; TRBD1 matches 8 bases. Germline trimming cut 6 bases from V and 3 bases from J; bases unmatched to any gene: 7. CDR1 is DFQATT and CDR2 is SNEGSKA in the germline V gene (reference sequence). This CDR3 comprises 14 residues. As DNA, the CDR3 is TGCAGTGCCGCGGGCAGGGGGCTTGGAAACACCATATATTTT. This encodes CSAAGRGLGNTIYF.

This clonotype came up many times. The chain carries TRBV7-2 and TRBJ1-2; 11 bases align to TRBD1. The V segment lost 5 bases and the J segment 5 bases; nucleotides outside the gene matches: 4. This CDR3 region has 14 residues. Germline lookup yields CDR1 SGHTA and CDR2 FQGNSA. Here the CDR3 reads CASSRGQGVYGYTF. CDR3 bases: TGTGCCAGCAGCCGGGGACAGGGGGTATATGGCTACACCTTC.

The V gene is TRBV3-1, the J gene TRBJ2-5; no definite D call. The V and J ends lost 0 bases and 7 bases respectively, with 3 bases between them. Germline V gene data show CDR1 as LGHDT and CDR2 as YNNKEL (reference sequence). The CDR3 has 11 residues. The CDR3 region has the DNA TGTGCCAGCAGCCAAGAAGGGACCCAGTACTTC. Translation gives CASSQEGTQYF.

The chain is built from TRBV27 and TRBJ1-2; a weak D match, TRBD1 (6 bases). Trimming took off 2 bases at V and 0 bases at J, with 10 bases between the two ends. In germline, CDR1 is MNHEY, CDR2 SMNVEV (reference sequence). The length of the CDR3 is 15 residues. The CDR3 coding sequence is TGTGCCAGCAGTTTAAAGGGGGGGTCTAACTATGGCTACACCTTC. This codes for CASSLKGGSNYGYTF.

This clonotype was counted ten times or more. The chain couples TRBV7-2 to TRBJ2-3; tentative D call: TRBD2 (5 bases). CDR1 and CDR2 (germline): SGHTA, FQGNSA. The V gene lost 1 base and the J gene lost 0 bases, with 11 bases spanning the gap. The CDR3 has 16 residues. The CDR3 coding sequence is TGTGCCAGCAGCTTAGTCCCCAGCGGAAGCACAGATACGCAGTATTTT. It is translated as CASSLVPSGSTDTQYF. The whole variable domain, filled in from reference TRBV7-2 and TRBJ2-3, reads GAGVSQSPSNKVTEKGKDVELRCDPISGHTALYWYRQSLGQGLEFLIYFQGNSAPDKSGLPSDRFSAERTGGSVSTLTIQRTQQEDSAVYLCASSLVPSGSTDTQYFGPGTRLTVL.

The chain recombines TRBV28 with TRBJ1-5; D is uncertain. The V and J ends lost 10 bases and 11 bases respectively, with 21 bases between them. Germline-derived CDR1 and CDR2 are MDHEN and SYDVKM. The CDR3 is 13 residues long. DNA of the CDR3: TGTGCCACCATGGAACCCTCCAGATGGGCCCAGCATTTT. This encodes CATMEPSRWAQHF. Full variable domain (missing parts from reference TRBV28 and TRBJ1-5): DVKVTQSSRYLVKRTGEKVFLECVQDMDHENMFWYRQDPGLGLRLIYFSYDVKMKEKGDIPEGYSVSREKKERFSLILESASTNQTSMYLCATMEPSRWAQHFGDGTRLSIL.

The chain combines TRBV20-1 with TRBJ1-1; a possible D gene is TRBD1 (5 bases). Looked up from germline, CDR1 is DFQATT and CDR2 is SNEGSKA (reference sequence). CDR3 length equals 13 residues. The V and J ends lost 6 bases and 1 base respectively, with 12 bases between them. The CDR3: CSALRGWNTEAFF. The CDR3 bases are TGCAGTGCCCTTAGGGGCTGGAACACTGAAGCTTTCTTT.

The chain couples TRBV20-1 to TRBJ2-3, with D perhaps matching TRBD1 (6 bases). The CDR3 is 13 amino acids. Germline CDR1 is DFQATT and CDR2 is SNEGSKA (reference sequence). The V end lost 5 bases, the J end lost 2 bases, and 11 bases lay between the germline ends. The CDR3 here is CSASGQHTDTQYF. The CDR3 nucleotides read TGCAGTGCTTCCGGACAGCACACAGATACGCAGTATTTT.

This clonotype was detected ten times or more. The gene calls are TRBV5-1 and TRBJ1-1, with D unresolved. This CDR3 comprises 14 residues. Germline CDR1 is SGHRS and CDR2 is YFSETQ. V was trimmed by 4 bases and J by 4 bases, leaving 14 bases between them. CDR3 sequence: CASSPGTATTEAFF. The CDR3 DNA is TGCGCCAGCAGCCCCGGTACAGCCACCACTGAAGCTTTCTTT.

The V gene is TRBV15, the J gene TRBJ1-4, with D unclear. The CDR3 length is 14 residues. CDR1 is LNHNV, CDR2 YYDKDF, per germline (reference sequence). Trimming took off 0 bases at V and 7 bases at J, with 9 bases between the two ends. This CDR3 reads CATSRDPGSEKLFF. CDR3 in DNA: TGTGCCACCAGCAGAGATCCCGGGAGTGAAAAACTGTTTTTT. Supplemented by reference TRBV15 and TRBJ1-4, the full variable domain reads DAMVIQNPRYQVTQFGKPVTLSCSQTLNHNVMYWYQQKSSQAPKLLFHYYDKDFNNEADTPDNFQSRRPNTSFCFLDIRSPGLGDTAMYLCATSRDPGSEKLFFGSGTQLSVL.

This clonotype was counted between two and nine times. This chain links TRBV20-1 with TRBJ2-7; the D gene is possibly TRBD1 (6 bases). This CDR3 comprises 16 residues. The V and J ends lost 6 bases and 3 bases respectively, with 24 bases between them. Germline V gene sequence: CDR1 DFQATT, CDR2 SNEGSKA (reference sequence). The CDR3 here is CSAEPADRSLFYEQYF. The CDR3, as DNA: TGCAGTGCCGAACCCGCTGACAGGAGCCTTTTCTACGAGCAGTACTTC.

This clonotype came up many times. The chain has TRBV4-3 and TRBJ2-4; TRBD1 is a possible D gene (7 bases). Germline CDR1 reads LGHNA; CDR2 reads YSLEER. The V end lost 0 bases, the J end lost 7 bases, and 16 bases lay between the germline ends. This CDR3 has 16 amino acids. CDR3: CASSQDAQQGRNIQYF. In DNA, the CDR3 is TGCGCCAGCAGCCAAGATGCGCAACAGGGGAGGAACATTCAGTACTTC.

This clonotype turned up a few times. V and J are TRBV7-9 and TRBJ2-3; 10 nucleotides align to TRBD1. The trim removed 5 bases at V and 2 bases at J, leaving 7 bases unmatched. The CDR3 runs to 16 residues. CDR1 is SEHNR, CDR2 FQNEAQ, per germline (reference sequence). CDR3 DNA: TGTGCCAGCAGCCCCGGGACAGGGGTCTTCACAGATACGCAGTATTTT. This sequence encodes CASSPGTGVFTDTQYF.

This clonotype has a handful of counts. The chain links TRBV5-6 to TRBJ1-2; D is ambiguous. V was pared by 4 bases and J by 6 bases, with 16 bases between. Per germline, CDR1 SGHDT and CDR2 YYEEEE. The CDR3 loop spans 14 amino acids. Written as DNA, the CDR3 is TGTGCCAGCAGCCCTACCGGGCGAGGTGATGGCTACACCTTC. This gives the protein CASSPTGRGDGYTF.